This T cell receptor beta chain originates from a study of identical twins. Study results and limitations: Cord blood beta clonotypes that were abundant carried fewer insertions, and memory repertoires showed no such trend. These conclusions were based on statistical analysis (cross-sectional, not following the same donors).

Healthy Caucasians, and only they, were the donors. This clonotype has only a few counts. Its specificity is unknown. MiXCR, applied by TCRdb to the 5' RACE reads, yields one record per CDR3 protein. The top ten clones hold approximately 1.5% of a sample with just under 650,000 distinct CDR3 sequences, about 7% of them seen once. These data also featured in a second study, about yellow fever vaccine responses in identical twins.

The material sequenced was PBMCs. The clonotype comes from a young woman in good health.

CDR3 coding DNA: TGTGCCAGCAGCCCGACAGGGGGCGCTTATGGCTACACCTTC. Its translation: CASSPTGGAYGYTF. The rearrangement uses TRBV11-2 and TRBJ1-2; 10 nucleotides match TRBD1. The CDR3 spans 14 residues. Trimming removed 5 bases from V and 5 bases from J; junction bases left unmatched: 5. In germline, CDR1 is SGHAT, CDR2 FQNNGV.